This entry lists 2 T cell receptor beta chains sequenced from one sample in a study of cytomegalovirus exposure and HLA in healthy donors. The PCR had 60 Vbeta and 13 Jbeta primers. The table came from immunoSEQ multiplex PCR; TCRdb's copy has only in-frame clones and leaves some out. The table shows 150,000 to 200,000 clones, with more than 70% occurring only once. The specimen was PBMCs. These receptors were collected from a woman in her 40s in good health and CMV-seronegative.

V usage is TRBV7-2 and J usage is TRBJ2-7; tentative D call: TRBD2 (5 bases). Germline CDR1 and CDR2: SGHTA and FQGNSA. The CDR3 runs to 15 residues. V was cut by 3 bases and J by 3 bases, with 15 bases left in between. The CDR3 region is CASSLVSGANYEQYF. The CDR3 nucleotides read TGTGCCAGCAGCTTGGTAAGCGGTGCTAACTACGAGCAGTACTTC.

The chain is built from TRBV30 and TRBJ1-5, with D possibly being TRBD1 (5 bases). V was trimmed by 2 bases and J by 5 bases, leaving 10 bases between them. Germline-derived CDR1 and CDR2 are GTSNPN and SVGIG (reference sequence). The CDR3 runs to 13 residues. CDR3 nucleotides: TGTGCCTGGAGTATAGGAGGGGATCAGCCCCAGCATTTT. This encodes CAWSIGGDQPQHF.